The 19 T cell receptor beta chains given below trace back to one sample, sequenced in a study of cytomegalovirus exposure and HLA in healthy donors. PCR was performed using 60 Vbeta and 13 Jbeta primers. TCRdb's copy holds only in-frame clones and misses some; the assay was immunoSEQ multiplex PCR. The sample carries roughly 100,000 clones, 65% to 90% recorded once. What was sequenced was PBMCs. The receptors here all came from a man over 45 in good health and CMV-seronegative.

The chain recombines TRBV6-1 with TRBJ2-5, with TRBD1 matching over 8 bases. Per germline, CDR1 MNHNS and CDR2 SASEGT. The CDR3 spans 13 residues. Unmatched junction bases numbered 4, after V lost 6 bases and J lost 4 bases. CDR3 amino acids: CASRGTGTETQYF. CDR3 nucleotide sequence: TGTGCCAGCAGGGGGACAGGCACAGAGACCCAGTACTTC.

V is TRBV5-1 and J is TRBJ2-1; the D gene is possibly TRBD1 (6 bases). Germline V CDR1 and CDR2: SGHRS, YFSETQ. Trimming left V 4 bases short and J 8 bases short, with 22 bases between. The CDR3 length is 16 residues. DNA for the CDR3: TGCGCCAGCAGCCAGACGGGACAAGGTCGCACCGATGAGCAGTTCTTC. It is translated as CASSQTGQGRTDEQFF.

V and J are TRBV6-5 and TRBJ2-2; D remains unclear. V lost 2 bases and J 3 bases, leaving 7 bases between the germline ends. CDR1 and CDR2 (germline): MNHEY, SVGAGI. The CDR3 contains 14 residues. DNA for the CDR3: TGTGCCAGCAGTTACGTACGGGACACCGGGGAGCTGTTTTTT. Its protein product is CASSYVRDTGELFF.

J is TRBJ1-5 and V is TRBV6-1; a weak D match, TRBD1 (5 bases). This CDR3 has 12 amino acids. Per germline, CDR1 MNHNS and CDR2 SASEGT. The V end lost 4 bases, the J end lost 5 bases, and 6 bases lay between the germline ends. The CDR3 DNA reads TGTGCCAGCAGTGGGGGGGATCAGCCCCAGCATTTT. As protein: CASSGGDQPQHF.

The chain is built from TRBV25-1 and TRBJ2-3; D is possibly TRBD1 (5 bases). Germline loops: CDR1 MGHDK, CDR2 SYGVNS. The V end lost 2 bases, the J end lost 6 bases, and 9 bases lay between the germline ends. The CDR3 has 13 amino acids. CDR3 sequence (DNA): TGTGCCAGCAGTGAAAGGGGCCGGGATACGCAGTATTTT. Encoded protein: CASSERGRDTQYF.

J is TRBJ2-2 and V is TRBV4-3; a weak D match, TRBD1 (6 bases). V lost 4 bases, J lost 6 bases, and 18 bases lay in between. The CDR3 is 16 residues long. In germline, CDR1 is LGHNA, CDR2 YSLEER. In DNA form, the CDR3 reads TGCGCCAGCAGCCGAGACCCAGGGGAGAGGGCCGGGGAGCTGTTTTTT. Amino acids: CASSRDPGERAGELFF.

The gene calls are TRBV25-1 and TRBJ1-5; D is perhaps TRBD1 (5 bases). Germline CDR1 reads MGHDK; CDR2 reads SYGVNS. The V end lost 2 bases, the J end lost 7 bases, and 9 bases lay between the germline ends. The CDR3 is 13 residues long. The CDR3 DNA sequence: TGTGCCAGCAGTGAAAGGGGTAAACAGCCCCAGCATTTT. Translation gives CASSERGKQPQHF.

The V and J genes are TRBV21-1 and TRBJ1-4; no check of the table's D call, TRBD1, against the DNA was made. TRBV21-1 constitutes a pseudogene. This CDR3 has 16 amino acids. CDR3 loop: CASSKGDRGGNEKLFF. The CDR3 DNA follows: TGTGCCAGCAGCAAAGGGGACAGGGGAGGTAATGAAAAACTGTTTTTT.

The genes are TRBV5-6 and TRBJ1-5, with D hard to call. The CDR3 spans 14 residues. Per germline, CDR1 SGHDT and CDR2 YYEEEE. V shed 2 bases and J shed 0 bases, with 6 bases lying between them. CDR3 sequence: CASSFRHSNQPQHF. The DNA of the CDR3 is TGTGCCAGCAGCTTCCGACATAGCAATCAGCCCCAGCATTTT.

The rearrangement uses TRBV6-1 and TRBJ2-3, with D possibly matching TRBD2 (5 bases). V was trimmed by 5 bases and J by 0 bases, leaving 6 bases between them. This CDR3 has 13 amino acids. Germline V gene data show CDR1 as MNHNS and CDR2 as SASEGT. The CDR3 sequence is CASSRTSTDTQYF. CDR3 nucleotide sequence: TGTGCCAGCAGTCGGACTAGCACAGATACGCAGTATTTT.

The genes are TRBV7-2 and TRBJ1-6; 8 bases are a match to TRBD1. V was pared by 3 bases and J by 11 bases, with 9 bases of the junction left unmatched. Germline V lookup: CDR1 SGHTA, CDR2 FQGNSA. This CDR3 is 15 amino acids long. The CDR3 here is CASSFLDRGKAPLHF. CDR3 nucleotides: TGTGCCAGCAGCTTTTTAGACAGGGGTAAGGCACCCCTCCACTTT.

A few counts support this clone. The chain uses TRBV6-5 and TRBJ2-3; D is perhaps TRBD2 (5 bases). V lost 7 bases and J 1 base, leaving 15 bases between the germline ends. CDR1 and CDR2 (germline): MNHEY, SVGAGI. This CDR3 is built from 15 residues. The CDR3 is CASTPTRGRTDTQYF. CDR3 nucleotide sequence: TGTGCCAGCACTCCGACACGCGGGCGCACAGATACGCAGTATTTT.

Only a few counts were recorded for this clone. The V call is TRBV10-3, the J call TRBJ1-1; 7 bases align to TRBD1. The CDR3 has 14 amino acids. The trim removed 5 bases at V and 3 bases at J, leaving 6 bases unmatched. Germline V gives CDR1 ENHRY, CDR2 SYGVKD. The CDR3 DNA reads TGTGCCATCAGTCAGACAGGGTTGGACACTGAAGCTTTCTTT. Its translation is CAISQTGLDTEAFF.

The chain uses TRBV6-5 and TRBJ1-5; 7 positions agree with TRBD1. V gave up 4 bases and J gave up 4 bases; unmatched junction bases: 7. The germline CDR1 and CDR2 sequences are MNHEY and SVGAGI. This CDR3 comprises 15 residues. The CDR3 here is CASSSLGQPNQPQHF. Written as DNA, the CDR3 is TGTGCCAGCAGTTCCCTGGGACAGCCGAATCAGCCCCAGCATTTT.

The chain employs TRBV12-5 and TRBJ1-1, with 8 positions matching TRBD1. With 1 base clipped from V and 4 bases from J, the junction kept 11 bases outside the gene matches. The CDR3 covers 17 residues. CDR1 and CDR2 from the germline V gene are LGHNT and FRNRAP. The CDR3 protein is CASGLGRDRGAGTEAFF. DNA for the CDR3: TGTGCTAGTGGTTTGGGACGAGACAGGGGAGCGGGCACTGAAGCTTTCTTT.

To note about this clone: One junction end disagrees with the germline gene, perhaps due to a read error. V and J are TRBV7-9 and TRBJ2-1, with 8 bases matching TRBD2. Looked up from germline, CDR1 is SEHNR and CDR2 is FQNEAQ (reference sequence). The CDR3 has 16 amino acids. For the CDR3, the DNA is TGTTCCAGCAGCTTAGCAGGGGCGGGGGGCCACAATGAGCAGTTCTTC. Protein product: CSSSLAGAGGHNEQFF.

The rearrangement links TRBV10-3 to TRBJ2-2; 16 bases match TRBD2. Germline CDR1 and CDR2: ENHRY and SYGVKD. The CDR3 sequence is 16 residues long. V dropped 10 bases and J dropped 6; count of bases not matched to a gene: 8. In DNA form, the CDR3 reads TGTGCCACGGGGACTAGCGGGGGGGCCAACGCCGGGGAGCTGTTTTTT. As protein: CATGTSGGANAGELFF.

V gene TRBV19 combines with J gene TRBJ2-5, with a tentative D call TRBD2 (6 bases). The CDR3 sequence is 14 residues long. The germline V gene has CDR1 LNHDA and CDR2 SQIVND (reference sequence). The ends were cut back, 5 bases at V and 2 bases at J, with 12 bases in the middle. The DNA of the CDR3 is TGTGCCAGTAGTGCACACGCGGGGCAAGAGACCCAGTACTTC. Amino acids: CASSAHAGQETQYF.

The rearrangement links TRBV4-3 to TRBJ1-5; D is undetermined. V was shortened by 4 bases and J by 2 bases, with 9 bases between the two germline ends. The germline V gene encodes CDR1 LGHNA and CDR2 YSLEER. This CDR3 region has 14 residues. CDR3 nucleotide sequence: TGCGCCAGCAGCCCTGCAGTTGGCAATCAGCCCCAGCATTTT. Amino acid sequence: CASSPAVGNQPQHF.